A single sample is the source of the 23 T cell receptor beta chains below, sequenced in a study of CD8 T cells in ankylosing spondylitis. General study points: Seemingly characteristic of ankylosing spondylitis blood was a TCR beta motif consisting of under 10 highly homologous variants.

Their target antigens are unknown. MiXCR, applied by TCRdb to the 5' RACE reads, yields one record per CDR3 protein. Counted here are some 240,000 distinct CDR3 sequences, around 6.6% occurring once; the ten biggest clones make up 13% to 15%. The sample consisted of blood, either unsorted or a sorted T cell fraction (not recorded which). These receptors came from a male donor with ankylosing spondylitis.

This clonotype has at least ten counts. The chain joins TRBV6-1 to TRBJ1-1, with a tentative D call TRBD1 (6 bases). Germline loops: CDR1 MNHNS, CDR2 SASEGT. The CDR3 has 14 amino acids. The V and J ends lost 7 bases and 5 bases respectively, with 17 bases between them. DNA of the CDR3: TGTGCCAGCACTCTAGGGGGGCAGGGGACTGAAGCTTTCTTT. Protein: CASTLGGQGTEAFF.

The chain carries TRBV7-9 and TRBJ1-1; D unresolved. Trimming removed 2 bases from V and 8 bases from J, with 9 bases in between. CDR1 SEHNR and CDR2 FQNEAQ come from the germline V gene (reference sequence). The CDR3 runs to 12 residues. The CDR3 here is CASSLMAPEAFF. The CDR3 DNA sequence: TGTGCCAGCAGCTTAATGGCACCCGAAGCTTTCTTT.

This clonotype showed up many times. This rearrangement joins TRBV20-1 to TRBJ2-7; D might be TRBD1 (6 bases). The CDR3 covers 11 residues. Trimming pared 4 bases from V and 7 bases from J, leaving 11 bases between. Germline V gene sequence: CDR1 DFQATT, CDR2 SNEGSKA (reference sequence). The CDR3 nucleotides read TGCAGTGCTACGACAGGTCTGGAGCAGTACTTC. It encodes CSATTGLEQYF.

There are many counts of this clonotype. The chain combines TRBV4-3 with TRBJ1-2; possibly TRBD1 for D (5 bases). The CDR3 runs to 14 residues. Germline CDR1 and CDR2: LGHNA and YSLEER. V dropped 0 bases and J dropped 8 bases, with 13 bases sitting between them. The chain's CDR3 is CASSQDGDRTGYTF. In DNA, the CDR3 is TGCGCCAGCAGCCAAGATGGGGACCGGACGGGCTACACCTTC.

The chain employs TRBV30 and TRBJ1-6, with D perhaps TRBD1 (6 bases). The V gene lost 3 bases and the J gene lost 7 bases, with 22 bases spanning the gap. The CDR3 loop spans 17 amino acids. Germline loops: CDR1 GTSNPN, CDR2 SVGIG (reference sequence). For the CDR3, the DNA is TGTGCCTGGAGAGATGACAGGCTTTGGGCCCGAAATTCACCCCTCCACTTT. Its protein is CAWRDDRLWARNSPLHF.

This clonotype was observed at least ten times. The chain is built from TRBV29-1 and TRBJ2-5; possibly TRBD1 or TRBD2 for D (5 bases each). V was trimmed by 3 bases and J by 7 bases, leaving 15 bases between them. This CDR3 is 13 amino acids long. The V gene's germline CDR1 is SQVTM and CDR2 ANQGSEA. CDR3 nucleotides: TGCAGCGTTGATACGGGCAGGGAGCGGACCCAGTACTTC. It translates to CSVDTGRERTQYF.

This clonotype was detected ten times or more. The gene calls are TRBV7-9 and TRBJ1-2, with D hard to call. The germline CDR1 and CDR2 sequences are SEHNR and FQNEAQ (reference sequence). Trimming shortened V by 5 bases and J by 7 bases, and 14 bases separated the two germline ends. The CDR3 is made up of 13 amino acids. CDR3 sequence reads: CASSGPDFPGYTF. Written as DNA, the CDR3 is TGTGCCAGCAGCGGGCCAGACTTCCCTGGCTACACCTTC.

This clonotype was counted ten times or more. This chain connects TRBV6-1 to TRBJ1-2, with D tentatively TRBD1 (5 bases). Trimming took off 1 base at V and 3 bases at J, with 9 bases between the two ends. Germline V lookup: CDR1 MNHNS, CDR2 SASEGT. CDR3 length: 14 residues. CDR3 DNA sequence: TGTGCCAGCAGTGAAGGGTGGGGGGACTATGGCTACACCTTC. As protein: CASSEGWGDYGYTF.

This clonotype was seen a handful of times. V gene TRBV6-5 combines with J gene TRBJ2-3; 12 bases are shared with TRBD2. V was clipped by 0 bases and J by 3 bases; unmatched bases: 10. This CDR3 spans 19 amino acids. Germline assignment: CDR1 MNHEY and CDR2 SVGAGI. DNA for the CDR3: TGTGCCAGCAGTTACTCGAATCTGTTAGGGACTAGCGGGACAGATACGCAGTATTTT. Its translation: CASSYSNLLGTSGTDTQYF.

This clonotype was recorded many times. The chain carries TRBV11-2 and TRBJ1-3, with D hard to call. This CDR3 is 14 amino acids long. V was trimmed by 3 bases and J by 4 bases, leaving 10 bases between them. The germline gives CDR1 SGHAT, CDR2 FQNNGV. The CDR3 sequence: CASSFAELGNTIYF. The CDR3 region has the DNA TGTGCCAGCAGCTTTGCCGAGTTGGGAAACACCATATATTTT.

At least ten counts were recorded for this clonotype. J is TRBJ2-1 and V is TRBV7-2; D is unclear. The CDR3 loop spans 15 amino acids. Trimming removed 11 bases from V and 2 bases from J, with 19 bases in between. Germline CDR1 SGHTA, CDR2 FQGNSA. Here the CDR3 DNA reads TGTGCCTCAATGGGCTGGCAGGCCGCCTACAATGAGCAGTTCTTC. It codes for CASMGWQAAYNEQFF.

At least ten counts were recorded for this clonotype. The CDR3 loop is CASSPQMTGPAYEQYF. CDR3 nucleotides: TGTGCCAGCAGCCCCCAAATGACAGGCCCTGCCTACGAGCAGTACTTC. The chain carries TRBV7-9 and TRBJ2-7; D is possibly TRBD1 (6 bases). This CDR3 contains 16 residues. The V end was cut by 5 bases, the J end by 2 bases, with 19 bases between. Germline CDR1 is SEHNR and CDR2 is FQNEAQ (reference sequence).

This clonotype was found a few times. The chain employs TRBV5-6 and TRBJ2-1, with D maybe TRBD2 (6 bases). The CDR3 spans 16 residues. Per germline, CDR1 SGHDT and CDR2 YYEEEE. Trimming pared 1 base from V and 5 bases from J, leaving 16 bases between. The CDR3 reads CASSLNVGGTNNEQFF. The DNA of the CDR3 is TGTGCCAGCAGCTTGAATGTCGGCGGGACCAACAATGAGCAGTTCTTC.

The chain is built from TRBV4-1 and TRBJ2-1; 8 bases map to TRBD2. V was clipped by 4 bases and J by 4 bases; unmatched bases: 9. Germline loops: CDR1 MGHRA, CDR2 YSYEKL. CDR3 length: 16 residues. As DNA, the CDR3 is TGCGCCAGCAGCCTAAGAGACAGCGGGGGTTACAATGAGCAGTTCTTC. Protein product: CASSLRDSGGYNEQFF.

The chain carries TRBV19 and TRBJ2-7; D remains unclear. The CDR3 contains 14 residues. Germline CDR1 is LNHDA and CDR2 is SQIVND (reference sequence). V shed 3 bases and J shed 1 base, with 10 bases lying between them. The CDR3 here is CASSIVPQSYEQYF. The CDR3, as DNA: TGTGCCAGTAGTATCGTCCCCCAATCCTACGAGCAGTACTTC.

There are many counts of this clonotype. The chain couples TRBV14 to TRBJ2-1; D is undetermined. This CDR3 spans 12 amino acids. Germline values: CDR1 SGHDN, CDR2 FVKESK. Between the trimmed V and J ends, which lost 0 bases and 10 bases, there was a span of 7 bases. CDR3 sequence: CASSQDSPEQFF. In nucleotides, the CDR3 is TGTGCCAGCAGCCAAGATAGTCCCGAGCAGTTCTTC.

This clonotype was counted at least ten times. In DNA form, the CDR3 reads TGTGCCAGCAGTTTAAACCCAGGGGGGCCTGAAGCTTTCTTT. Translating gives CASSLNPGGPEAFF. The gene calls are TRBV27 and TRBJ1-1, with TRBD1 matching over 7 bases. The germline gives CDR1 MNHEY, CDR2 SMNVEV (reference sequence). Germline trimming cut 2 bases from V and 6 bases from J; bases unmatched to any gene: 6. The CDR3 spans 14 residues.

This chain uses TRBV4-3 with TRBJ2-7; D not resolved. CDR1 and CDR2 (germline): LGHNA, YSLEER. Between the trimmed V and J ends, which lost 1 base and 1 base, there was a span of 11 bases. CDR3 length equals 15 residues. DNA of the CDR3: TGCGCCAGCAGCCAAGTGTACGGGCCGTCCTACGAGCAGTACTTC. As protein: CASSQVYGPSYEQYF.

This clonotype has more than one count but fewer than ten. This chain joins TRBV20-1 and TRBJ2-7; no firm D call. Per the germline V gene, CDR1 is DFQATT and CDR2 is SNEGSKA (reference sequence). The V gene lost 7 bases and the J gene lost 3 bases, with 10 bases spanning the gap. The CDR3 is 11 amino acids. Written as DNA, the CDR3 is TGCAGTGTCCGAGAGAGCTACGAGCAGTACTTC. Its translation is CSVRESYEQYF.

The sample holds many counts of this clonotype. The gene calls are TRBV4-1 and TRBJ1-6; 8 bases match TRBD1. Germline assignment: CDR1 MGHRA and CDR2 YSYEKL. V shed 1 base, J shed 17 bases, and the junction held 13 bases outside the gene matches. The CDR3 runs to 15 residues. The CDR3 nucleotides are TGCGCCAGCAGCCAAGGATGGGGTATGGACAGGGTCTTCCACTTT. This encodes CASSQGWGMDRVFHF.

This clonotype has a count of ten or more. The chain is built from TRBV28 and TRBJ2-1; D is ambiguous. Germline V gives CDR1 MDHEN, CDR2 SYDVKM. The V gene lost 1 base and the J gene lost 8 bases, with 18 bases spanning the gap. CDR3 length: 16 residues. For the CDR3, the DNA is TGTGCCAGCAGTTTATCCCAATTGTGGTCTACGGATGAGCAGTTCTTC. Protein: CASSLSQLWSTDEQFF.

In this sample, this clonotype turned up many times. CDR3 DNA sequence: TGCGCCAGCAGCCAAGATTCTGGCGGCTACACCTTC. Translating gives CASSQDSGGYTF. This rearrangement joins TRBV4-3 to TRBJ1-2, with D uncertain. Germline loops: CDR1 LGHNA, CDR2 YSLEER. V was shortened by 0 bases and J by 8 bases, with 7 bases between the two germline ends. The CDR3 has 12 residues.

The genes are TRBV5-1 and TRBJ1-1; a possible D gene is TRBD1 (5 bases). Germline V gives CDR1 SGHRS, CDR2 YFSETQ. The CDR3 has 15 amino acids. The V end was cut by 0 bases, the J end by 3 bases, with 12 bases between. CDR3 region: CASSLGQGYYTEAFF. CDR3 nucleotides: TGCGCCAGCAGCTTGGGTCAGGGTTATTACACTGAAGCTTTCTTT.